These T cell receptor beta chains were read from a single sample in a study of T cell changes during pregnancy in multiple sclerosis. Profiled with immunoSEQ multiplex PCR; TCRdb holds only in-frame clones, not every one. Of about 48,000 clones detected, 94% appear once; the ten largest clones hold approximately 0.49%. The sample here was CD4+ T cells from peripheral blood mononuclear cells, taken in the first trimester of pregnancy. The receptors were gathered from a female donor with multiple sclerosis, enrolled in a pregnancy study. CDR3s include the opening cysteine and the closing phenylalanine or tryptophan. The order of the fields is clone size, J gene, D gene, V gene, CDR3 protein, CDR3 DNA. The D gene is left open where the match is weak. Clone size is shown for a subset of rows, as once, few, many or a class of expanded clone.

>.|TRBJ1-3|.|TRBV7-9
CASSLDNSGNTIYF
TGTGCCAGCAGCCTAGACAACTCTGGAAACACCATATATTTT
>.|TRBJ1-3|.|TRBV11-2
CASSNRDKLSFSGNTIYF
TGTGCCAGCAGTAACCGGGACAAATTATCTTTCTCTGGAAACACCATATATTTT
>once|TRBJ2-1|.|TRBV7-9
CASSSPGLARNNEQFF
TGTGCCAGCAGCTCCCCAGGGTTAGCACGTAATAATGAGCAGTTCTTC
>.|TRBJ2-1|.|TRBV15
CATGLYNEQFF
TGTGCCACCGGACTTTACAATGAGCAGTTCTTC
>.|TRBJ1-1|TRBD1|TRBV9
CASSVGTGGLTEAFF
TGTGCCAGCAGCGTGGGCACAGGGGGTTTGACTGAAGCTTTCTTT
>.|TRBJ2-1|TRBD1|TRBV6-5
CASSYEGQGAYNEQFF
TGTGCCAGCAGTTACGAGGGACAGGGGGCCTACAATGAGCAGTTCTTC
>.|TRBJ2-1|.|TRBV5-4
CASSLARGRNEQFF
TGTGCCAGCAGCTTGGCCCGGGGGAGGAATGAGCAGTTCTTC
>.|TRBJ2-2|.|TRBV1
CTSSPFLLAENTGELFF
TGCACCAGCAGCCCTTTCCTCCTAGCGGAAAACACCGGGGAGCTGTTTTTT
>.|TRBJ1-1|.|TRBV11-2
CASSLRARGIGTFF
TGTGCCAGCAGCTTAAGGGCCAGGGGCATCGGAACTTTCTTT
>few|TRBJ1-1|.|TRBV19
CASISRVATEAFF
TGTGCCAGTATATCGAGGGTAGCGACTGAAGCTTTCTTT
>.|TRBJ2-3|.|TRBV5-1
CASSLGERRTDTQYF
TGCGCCAGCAGCTTGGGTGAGCGCCGCACAGATACGCAGTATTTT
>.|TRBJ2-7|TRBD2|TRBV18
CASSPPSKLAGNYEQYF
TGTGCCAGCTCACCCCCCTCGAAGCTAGCGGGGAACTACGAGCAGTACTTC
>.|TRBJ2-7|.|TRBV5-1
CASSLARGVQYF
TGCGCCAGCAGCTTGGCCCGGGGAGTGCAGTACTTC
>.|TRBJ1-1|.|TRBV15
CATSRGEGWNTEAFF
TGTGCCACCAGCAGAGGGGAGGGCTGGAACACTGAAGCTTTCTTT
>.|TRBJ1-3|.|TRBV11-2
CASSLAGTSGNTIYF
TGTGCCAGCAGCTTGGCGGGGACCTCTGGAAACACCATATATTTT
>.|TRBJ2-7|TRBD1|TRBV7-6
CASSQGTVETYEQYF
TGTGCCAGCAGCCAAGGGACAGTGGAGACCTACGAGCAGTACTTC
>.|TRBJ1-2|.|TRBV6-5
CASTSTQGYGYTF
TGTGCCAGCACCAGCACACAGGGCTATGGCTACACCTTC
>.|TRBJ1-6|.|TRBV27
CASSMAENSPLHF
TGTGCCAGCAGTATGGCGGAAAATTCACCCCTCCACTTT
>.|TRBJ2-3|.|TRBV5-5
CASSSISGNWDTQYF
TGTGCCAGCAGCTCGATAAGCGGCAATTGGGATACGCAGTATTTT
>.|TRBJ2-1|.|TRBV6-5
CASSYGLNNEQFF
TGTGCCAGCAGTTACGGACTGAACAATGAGCAGTTCTTC
>few|TRBJ2-7|TRBD2|TRBV10-3
CATAAASGGYEQYF
TGTGCCACCGCTGCGGCTAGCGGGGGCTACGAGCAGTACTTC
>.|TRBJ2-2|TRBD1|TRBV5-6
CASSLVAGTGNTGELFF
TGTGCCAGCAGCTTGGTGGCCGGGACAGGAAACACCGGGGAGCTGTTTTTT
>.|TRBJ2-7|TRBD1|TRBV9
CASSPTIGQGEWQYF
TGTGCCAGCAGCCCAACCATAGGACAGGGAGAATGGCAGTACTTC
>.|TRBJ1-1|.|TRBV7-3
CASSTGTNTEAFF
TGTGCCAGCAGCACCGGGACTAACACTGAAGCTTTCTTT
>.|TRBJ1-6|TRBD1|TRBV18
CASSPGTGGSPLHF
TGTGCCAGCTCACCAGGGACAGGGGGATCACCCCTCCACTTT
>few|TRBJ1-1|.|TRBV29-1
CSVPRGTEAFF
TGCAGCGTTCCCAGGGGCACTGAAGCTTTCTTT
>.|TRBJ2-2|TRBD1|TRBV7-3
CASSPGQAAGELFF
TGTGCCAGCAGCCCAGGACAGGCCGCCGGGGAGCTGTTTTTT
>.|TRBJ2-1|.|TRBV5-1
CASSLVISGEQFF
TGCGCCAGCAGCTTGGTCATCTCGGGTGAGCAGTTCTTC
>once|TRBJ2-4|TRBD2|TRBV5-4
CASSLGASGRNIQYF
TGTGCCAGCAGCTTGGGTGCTAGCGGGCGAAACATTCAGTACTTC
>.|TRBJ1-5|TRBD1|TRBV7-8
CASGQGGYQPQHF
TGTGCCAGCGGTCAGGGGGGTTATCAGCCCCAGCATTTT
>.|TRBJ1-2|.|TRBV5-1
CASSLVGEAVRYGYTF
TGCGCCAGCAGCTTGGTCGGGGAAGCGGTAAGGTATGGCTACACCTTC
>.|TRBJ2-1|TRBD2|TRBV19
CASSKGLAVLGPQFF
TGTGCCAGTAGTAAGGGACTAGCGGTTTTGGGTCCACAGTTCTTC
>once|TRBJ2-3|.|TRBV7-9
CASKPGLDTDTQYF
TGTGCCAGCAAGCCGGGACTGGACACAGATACGCAGTATTTT
>.|TRBJ2-7|.|TRBV5-6
CASSPRQAAGEQYF
TGTGCCAGCAGCCCCAGACAGGCCGCGGGCGAGCAGTACTTC
>.|TRBJ2-5|.|TRBV5-6
CASSLRTGRAQYF
TGTGCCAGCAGCTTACGGACAGGGAGGGCCCAGTACTTC
>.|TRBJ2-1|.|TRBV11-3
CASSQGVNNEQFF
TGTGCCAGCAGCCAAGGGGTAAACAATGAGCAGTTCTTC
>.|TRBJ2-1|TRBD2|TRBV7-3
CASSLDPGGVNEQFF
TGTGCCAGCAGCTTAGACCCGGGGGGGGTAAATGAGCAGTTCTTC
>.|TRBJ2-2|.|TRBV25-1
CASSDPRVAGELFF
TGTGCCAGCAGTGATCCCCGGGTGGCCGGGGAGCTGTTTTTT
>.|TRBJ1-5|.|TRBV30
CAWSVGGAGQPQHF
TGTGCCTGGAGTGTGGGAGGGGCTGGTCAGCCCCAGCATTTT
>.|TRBJ1-2|TRBD1|TRBV7-2
CASSPDRERGYTF
TGTGCCAGCAGCCCCGACAGGGAAAGGGGCTACACCTTC
>.|TRBJ1-2|.|TRBV2
CASSQGQGNYGYTF
TGTGCCAGCAGTCAAGGTCAGGGGAACTATGGCTACACCTTC
>.|TRBJ2-1|TRBD2|TRBV5-5
CASSLVAGVHNEQFF
TGTGCCAGCAGCTTGGTAGCGGGGGTCCACAATGAGCAGTTCTTC
>.|TRBJ1-4|TRBD1|TRBV5-1
CASSLRGTGNEKLFF
TGCGCCAGCAGCTTGAGGGGGACAGGGAATGAAAAACTGTTTTTT
>once|TRBJ2-7|TRBD1|TRBV10-3
CAISEGQGIYEQYF
TGTGCCATCAGTGAGGGACAGGGGATCTACGAGCAGTACTTC
>.|TRBJ1-1|TRBD1|TRBV7-9
CASSRQGAGNTEAFF
TGTGCCAGCAGCCGACAGGGGGCGGGGAACACTGAAGCTTTCTTT
>.|TRBJ2-2|TRBD2|TRBV7-2
CASSPRLAGASGELFF
TGTGCCAGCAGCCCCAGACTAGCGGGGGCCTCCGGGGAGCTGTTTTTT
>.|TRBJ2-5|.|TRBV27
CASTLRGRDQETQYF
TGTGCCAGCACACTACGGGGGAGAGACCAAGAGACCCAGTACTTC
>.|TRBJ2-5|TRBD2|TRBV7-2
CASSLRTSGKETQYF
TGTGCCAGCAGCTTAAGGACTAGCGGGAAAGAGACCCAGTACTTC
>.|TRBJ1-1|TRBD1|TRBV19
CASLGNRGFSFF
TGTGCCAGCCTTGGGAACAGGGGTTTTTCTTTCTTT
>.|TRBJ1-1|.|TRBV28
CASSPPVAVGNTEAFF
TGTGCCAGCAGTCCGCCTGTCGCGGTTGGGAACACTGAAGCTTTCTTT
>.|TRBJ2-7|.|TRBV9
CASSVGGGGSYEQYF
TGTGCCAGCAGCGTAGGGGGAGGGGGGTCCTACGAGCAGTACTTC
>.|TRBJ2-4|TRBD2|TRBV7-8
CASSLVTGGVAKNIQYF
TGTGCCAGCAGCTTAGTGACCGGGGGGGTAGCCAAAAACATTCAGTACTTC
>.|TRBJ2-5|TRBD2|TRBV5-4
CASSSTSGEETQYF
TGTGCCAGCAGCTCGACTAGCGGGGAAGAGACCCAGTACTTC
>.|TRBJ1-2|.|TRBV29-1
CSVHRQALYGYTF
TGCAGCGTTCATCGACAGGCTCTATATGGCTACACCTTC
>few|TRBJ1-1|TRBD1|TRBV27
CASTPGGSNTEAFF
TGTGCCAGCACCCCAGGGGGCTCGAACACTGAAGCTTTCTTT
>.|TRBJ2-1|TRBD2|TRBV7-3
CASRSSGVGHNEQFF
TGTGCCAGCAGATCTAGCGGGGTGGGCCACAATGAGCAGTTCTTC
>.|TRBJ2-7|TRBD1|TRBV19
CASSPTGGYEQYF
TGTGCCAGTAGTCCGACAGGGGGCTACGAGCAGTACTTC
>.|TRBJ2-1|.|TRBV11-1
CASSALFSGDYNEQFF
TGTGCCAGCAGCGCCCTTTTTAGCGGAGATTACAATGAGCAGTTCTTC